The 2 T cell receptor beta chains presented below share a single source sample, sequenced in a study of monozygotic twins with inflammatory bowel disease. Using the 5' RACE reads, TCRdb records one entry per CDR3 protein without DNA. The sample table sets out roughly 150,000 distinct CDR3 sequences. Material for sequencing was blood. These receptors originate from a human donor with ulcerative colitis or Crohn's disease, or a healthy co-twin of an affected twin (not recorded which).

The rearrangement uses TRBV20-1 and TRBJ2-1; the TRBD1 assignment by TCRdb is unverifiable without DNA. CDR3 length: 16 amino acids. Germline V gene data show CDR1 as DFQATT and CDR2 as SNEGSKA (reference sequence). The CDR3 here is CSAREPGGLGYNEQFF.

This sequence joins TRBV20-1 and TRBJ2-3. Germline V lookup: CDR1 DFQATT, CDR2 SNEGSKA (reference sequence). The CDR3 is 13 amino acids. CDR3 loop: CSARGFSTDTQYF.